At least ten counts were recorded for the clone carrying this T cell receptor beta chain. Antigen unknown. Bulk TCR libraries were made with methods that had been previously described and with listed TCR primers. TCRdb used MiXCR to reprocess the PCR reads, holding one entry per CDR3 protein. This sample carries about 40,000 distinct CDR3 sequences, 24% of them seen once, and the ten largest clones take 0.98%. The data stem from a study of molecular identifiers for immune sequencing clone quantification. On the study more broadly: RNA, taken in replicates from about 21,000 or 97,000 naive CD8 cells, was split five ways, with four sequenced.

Naive CD8 libraries were made from around 18,000 to 910,000 sorted cells, and they used 10%, 30% or 50% RNA. This CDR3 region has 14 residues. Trimming cost V 3 bases and J 4 bases, with 13 bases left between them. Germline CDR1 is LGHNA and CDR2 is YSLEER. The study's findings and limits: Clonotypes topping 20 RNA copies carried over 97% of effector molecules but under 1% of naive ones.

The chain is built from TRBV4-3 and TRBJ2-7; a weak D match, TRBD2 (6 bases). Sequencing was done on a sample of naive CD8+ T cells from blood, with Jurkat cell RNA spiked in. Noted subset: FACS-sorted CD8+CD4-CCR7+CD45RA+ naive T cells. The receptor was derived from a human donor in good health. Some libraries in this study had Jurkat cell RNA spiked in. CDR3 amino acids: CASSHRSGQYEQYF. In nucleotides, the CDR3 is TGCGCCAGCAGCCATCGGAGCGGGCAGTACGAGCAGTACTTC.